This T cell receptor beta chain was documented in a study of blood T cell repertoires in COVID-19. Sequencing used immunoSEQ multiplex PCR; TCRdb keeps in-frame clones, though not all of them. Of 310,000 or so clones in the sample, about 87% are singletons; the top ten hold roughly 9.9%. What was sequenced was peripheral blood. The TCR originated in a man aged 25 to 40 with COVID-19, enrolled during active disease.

Here the CDR3 DNA reads TGTGCCAGCAGCGGGGGACTAGCTGACGATACGCAGTATTTT. Protein: CASSGGLADDTQYF. The V and J genes are TRBV6-5 and TRBJ2-3; TRBD2 aligns across 9 bases. The CDR3 contains 14 residues. Germline CDR1 MNHEY, CDR2 SVGAGI. The V segment lost 6 bases and the J segment 6 bases; nucleotides outside the gene matches: 7.